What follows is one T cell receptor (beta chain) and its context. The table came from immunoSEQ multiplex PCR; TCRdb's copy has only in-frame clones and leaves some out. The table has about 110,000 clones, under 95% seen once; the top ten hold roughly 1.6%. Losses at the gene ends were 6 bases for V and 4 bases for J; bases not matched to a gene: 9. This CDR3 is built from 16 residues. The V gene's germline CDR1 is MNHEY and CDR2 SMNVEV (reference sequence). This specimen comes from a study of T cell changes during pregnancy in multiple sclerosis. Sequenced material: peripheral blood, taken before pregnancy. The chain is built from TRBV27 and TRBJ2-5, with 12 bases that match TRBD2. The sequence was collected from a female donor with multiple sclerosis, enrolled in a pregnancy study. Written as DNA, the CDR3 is TGTGCCAGCAGCAACCTAGCGGGGGGGCGTAGAGAGACCCAGTACTTC. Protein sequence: CASSNLAGGRRETQYF.